This T cell receptor (beta chain) was captured by sequencing in a study of T cell repertoires in cytomegalovirus infection. Regarding the study as a whole: CMV-specific TCR beta clonotypes restricted by HLA-C dominated the ex vivo response.

Trimming stripped 6 bases from V and 8 bases from J, with 19 bases between. CDR1 SGHTA and CDR2 FQGNSA come from the germline V gene. The CDR3 runs 15 residues. TCRdb reprocessed the reads via MiXCR and lists one record per CDR3 protein. The sample records a few hundred thousand distinct CDR3 sequences, around 9% being singletons. This clonotype appeared many times. Its antigen is not identified. Specimen: PBMCs. The chain employs TRBV7-2 and TRBJ1-4; possible D gene TRBD1, 5 bases. This sequence was found in a human donor in good health (CMV status not recorded). Some clones in this sample may be carry-over from other donors' samples. The CDR3 reads CASSSPGLGGEKLFF. For the CDR3, the DNA is TGTGCCAGCAGTTCACCGGGACTTGGTGGGGAAAAACTGTTTTTT. Drawing the rest from reference TRBV7-2 and TRBJ1-4, the complete variable domain is GAGVSQSPSNKVTEKGKDVELRCDPISGHTALYWYRQSLGQGLEFLIYFQGNSAPDKSGLPSDRFSAERTGGSVSTLTIQRTQQEDSAVYLCASSSPGLGGEKLFFGSGTQLSVL.